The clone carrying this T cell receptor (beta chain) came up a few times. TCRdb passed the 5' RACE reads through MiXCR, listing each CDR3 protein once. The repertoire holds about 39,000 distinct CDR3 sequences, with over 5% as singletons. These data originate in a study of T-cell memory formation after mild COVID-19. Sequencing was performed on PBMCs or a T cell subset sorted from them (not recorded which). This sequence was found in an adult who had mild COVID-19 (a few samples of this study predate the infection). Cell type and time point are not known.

The CDR3 nucleotides are TGTGCCTGGAGTCTAAGCAATCAGCCCCAGCATTTT. This gives the protein CAWSLSNQPQHF. This chain uses TRBV30 with TRBJ1-5; D is unclear. The germline gives CDR1 GTSNPN, CDR2 SVGIG (reference sequence). V was shortened by 2 bases and J by 1 base, with 3 bases between the two germline ends. The CDR3 runs to 12 residues.